This T cell receptor beta chain was retrieved from a study of regulatory and conventional T cells in RAG deficiency. The CDR3 spans 15 residues. Germline V CDR1 and CDR2: LNHDA, SQIVND (reference sequence). The V and J ends lost 7 bases and 0 bases respectively, with 13 bases between them. This clone was counted once. Its matching antigen is unknown. Profiling relied on immunoSEQ multiplex PCR, and the TCRdb table lists in-frame clones only, not all of them. The sample contains around 29,000 clones, 85% to 95% of which appear only once. Regulatory T cells were sorted from blood as CD4+ CD25-high CD127-low cells. Notes on the study in general: Shorter CDR3s in all patient subsets; >80% Treg-Tconv overlap in Omenn. Shannon entropy fell and Simpson indices rose in RAG-deficient patients.

This sample also appeared in a second study, on regulatory T cells. According to that study: Primers: 52 TRBV forward and 13 TRBJ reverse.

V and J are TRBV19 and TRBJ1-5, with D tentatively TRBD1 (5 bases). Material for sequencing was Tregs sorted from blood. The sequence came from a human donor in good health. The CDR3 DNA follows: TGTGCCAGTACCCTTGACAGACTTAGCAATCAGCCCCAGCATTTT. It yields the protein CASTLDRLSNQPQHF.